This record covers a single T cell receptor (beta chain). This specimen belongs to a study of cytomegalovirus exposure and HLA in healthy donors. With 60 Vbeta and 13 Jbeta primers, the PCR was carried out. The assay was immunoSEQ multiplex PCR, and TCRdb's table has in-frame clones only and misses some. The sample contains 100,000 to 150,000 clones, 60% to 85% of which appear only once. The V gene's germline CDR1 is SGHRS and CDR2 YFSETQ. V gave up 0 bases and J gave up 3 bases, with 13 bases separating them. The CDR3 sequence is 15 residues long. The sequence came from a female donor in good health and CMV-seronegative. The V and J genes are TRBV5-1 and TRBJ2-7; D is undetermined. The material sequenced was PBMCs. The CDR3 loop reads CASSLESGYYYEQYF. The CDR3 DNA is TGCGCCAGCAGCTTGGAATCCGGTTACTACTACGAGCAGTACTTC.